This TCR beta chain was sequenced in a study of T cell repertoires in cytomegalovirus infection. Turning to the study itself: An indication of both CMV infection and matching HLA type came from public TCR beta signatures. Findings and limits, study-wide: The cumulative frequency of public TCR beta families identified carriers of CMV plus the relevant HLA. The ex vivo response showed dominance by HLA-C-restricted CMV-specific TCR beta clonotypes.

The CDR3 is 18 residues long. The J segment lost 2 bases and the V segment lost 4 bases, leaving 11 bases of the junction unmatched. Germline CDR1 SGHVS, CDR2 FNYEAQ. In TCRdb, the reads were re-called with MiXCR into one record per CDR3 protein. The sample yields hundreds of thousands of distinct CDR3 sequences, approximately 24% seen once. As concerns this clonotype: Its antigen is unknown.

The material sequenced was CD8+ T cells from PBMCs. The chain uses TRBV7-6 and TRBJ2-1; 10 bases are shared with TRBD2. The receptor's source is a human donor in good health (CMV status not recorded). Some clones in this sample may be carry-over from other donors' samples. The CDR3 is CASSSPPERGGPYNEQFF. The CDR3 nucleotides read TGTGCCAGCAGCTCCCCCCCCGAGCGGGGGGGCCCCTACAATGAGCAGTTCTTC.